This T cell receptor (beta chain) was recovered during a study of Graves' ophthalmopathy and Graves' hyperthyroidism (dated by TCRdb to 2016 to 2019). Regarding the study in general: Peripheral blood samples were taken at the time of initial diagnosis, before any treatment was given. An independent validation cohort comprised some 19 hyperthyroidism patients and 15 to 17 patients who later progressed from hyperthyroidism to ophthalmopathy. In five or six hyperthyroidism patients, the T-cell repertoires found in thyroid tissue were compared with those found in blood. In total, some 140 blood samples were TCR-sequenced: approximately 42 ophthalmopathy, under 85 hyperthyroidism and about 17 hyperthyroidism-to-ophthalmopathy patients. Once sampling was done, hyperthyroidism patients were given methimazole at a starting dose of 30 mg daily, while ophthalmopathy patients were given high-dose intravenous methylprednisolone. A discovery set of 95 to 100 patients (around 40 ophthalmopathy, 55 to 60 stable hyperthyroidism) was enrolled to explore V-J signatures distinguishing ophthalmopathy from hyperthyroidism. TCR beta repertoire signatures were used to distinguish Graves' ophthalmopathy from Graves' hyperthyroidism and to predict progression to ophthalmopathy.

The ophthalmopathy patients had moderately to severely active disease, with a Clinical Activity Score of 3 or higher, a NOSPECS grade of 4 or higher, and a disease duration of less than 3 months. Anyone with other autoimmune diseases, uncontrolled infections, pregnancy or lactation was excluded from the study. Diagnosis was based on clinical symptoms, serum thyroxine, TRAb, thyroid ultrasound and orbital computed tomography. Using Ficoll-Paque density gradient centrifugation, PBMCs were isolated from 8.5 to 10 ml of fresh peripheral blood. Total RNA was extracted using Trizol reagent, and RNA quality was checked on an Agilent 2100 Bioanalyzer. Notes on this clonotype: Its antigen specificity is not known. No qualities accompany the bases; no much larger clone lies one base away.

TCR beta CDR3 regions were amplified from RNA transcripts for repertoire sequencing. The first round of RT-PCR was done with HTBI primers and the Qiagen OneStep RT-PCR kit, and was followed by a second round of multiplex PCR, then size selection and purification. Sequencing of the libraries was carried out on an Illumina HiSeq2000 in paired-end mode with 100 bp reads. Processing in the source paper ran as follows. SOAPnuke was used for read processing, and reads with adapters, uncalled bases, a mean Phred below 15, or no exact constant-primer or identifier match were discarded. COPE v1.2.5 was used to merge the high-quality paired reads. Each unique nucleotide sequence was treated as a clonotype, and MiTCR v1.1 was used to align the clonotypes to the IMGT TRB V, D and J references. Analysis was restricted to V-J combinations with a frequency above 0.0001, which covered 99.2% of repertoires. For each V-J combination, a TCR clonal expansion and chaos score was defined as the ratio of F50 clonal expansion to chaos observed in the TCRdist matrix. Welch's t-statistics and random forest were used to reduce features to 13 V-J combinations, which were fed into a naive Bayes classifier. The Morisita-Horn index was used to measure how similar the thyroid and blood repertoires were. The raw public reads went through TCRdb reprocessing: fastp at Q25, MiXCR clone calling, in-frame beta chains kept. Duplicate CDR3 protein sequences are folded into a single record with the most common DNA and genes. Clone size and V and J calls follow TCRdb, not the original study. The sample table records roughly 220,000 distinct CDR3 sequences; 45% to 55% of these occur just once. Jointly, the top ten make up roughly 50% of the sample.

Study-wide conclusions, independent of this receptor: In validation, the model predicted ophthalmopathy progression with more than 70% sensitivity and 72.22% specificity; roughly 12 predicted patients were CT-confirmed with GO in a median of about 6.1 months. Sample size was not statistically predetermined, and group allocation was not concealed from the investigators. Most of the expanded thyroid clonotypes with a frequency above 0.001 were also detected in blood, and it was suggested that the thyroid immune response may be reflected by blood repertoires. In cross-validation, the 13-signature model distinguished ophthalmopathy from stable hyperthyroidism with approximately 88% sensitivity and 81.08% specificity, and in the test set the corresponding values were around 80% and 75%.

The clonotype comes from an adult man with Graves' ophthalmopathy. Sequencing was carried out using peripheral blood.

The DNA is TGTGCCAGCAGTGAACGGGGGGACACCATATATTTT. It specifies CASSERGDTIYF. Here the chain combines TRBV7-8 and TRBJ1-3; tentative D gene TRBD1, with 5 bases matching. The CDR3 measures 12 amino acids from cysteine to phenylalanine. Only the CDR3 DNA stays, 36 bases, in frame from base 1. The germline V gene supplies CDR1 SGHVS and CDR2 FQNEAQ. Trimming costs V 6 bases and J 8 bases, and their ends lie 11 bases apart.